The 6 T cell receptor beta chains below were found in one sample sequenced in a study of T-cell memory formation after mild COVID-19. TCRdb independently ran MiXCR on the 5' RACE reads; one entry per CDR3 protein. Altogether fewer than 300,000 distinct CDR3 sequences are present, roughly 17% being singletons, with the ten largest covering 22%. Sequencing used PBMCs or a T cell subset sorted from them (not recorded which). Receptors were obtained from a man younger than 35 who had mild COVID-19 (a few samples of this study predate the infection). Cell type and time point are not known.

This clonotype has a count of ten or more. This chain links TRBV9 with TRBJ2-7, with 8 bases fitting TRBD1. Germline V CDR1 and CDR2: SGDLS, YYNGEE. The length of the CDR3 is 15 residues. The V and J ends lost 5 bases and 6 bases, in that order; junction bases with no gene match: 13. The CDR3 nucleotides are TGTGCCAGCAGTTACTACTCAGGACAGGGCGCCGAGCAGTACTTC. The encoded protein is CASSYYSGQGAEQYF.

The gene calls are TRBV6-2 or TRBV6-3 and TRBJ2-2; 10 bases are shared with TRBD2. The CDR3 extends over 14 amino acids. Per the germline V gene, CDR1 is MNHEY and CDR2 is SVGEGT. Losses at the gene ends were 5 bases for V and 6 bases for J; bases not matched to a gene: 3. This chain's CDR3 is CASSRSGGAGELFF. Here the CDR3 DNA reads TGTGCCAGCAGTAGAAGCGGGGGGGCCGGGGAGCTGTTTTTT.

The CDR3 DNA follows: TGTGCCAGCAGCTTAGTAGCGGGGGGGGTCACAGATACGCAGTATTTT. This translates into CASSLVAGGVTDTQYF. The chain uses TRBV7-8 and TRBJ2-3; 11 nucleotides agree with TRBD2. The CDR3 contains 16 residues. V shed 1 base, J shed 2 bases, and the junction held 2 bases outside the gene matches. CDR1 and CDR2 (germline): SGHVS, FQNEAQ. The variable domain in full, with the rest retrieved from reference TRBV7-8 and TRBJ2-3, is GAGVSQSPRYKVAKRGQDVALRCDPISGHVSLFWYQQALGQGPEFLTYFQNEAQLDKSGLPSDRFFAERPEGSVSTLKIQRTQQEDSAVYLCASSLVAGGVTDTQYFGPGTRLTVL.

Remarks on this clonotype: This may arise from a read error, as a much more abundant clone is one base away. The J gene is TRBJ2-2, the V gene TRBV11-2; D is possibly TRBD1 or TRBD2 (5 bases each). The CDR3 runs 15 residues. V lost 3 bases, J lost 5 bases, and 13 bases lay in between. Germline CDR1 reads SGHAT; CDR2 reads FQNNGV. DNA for the CDR3: TGTGCCAGCAGCTTTGCCGGGACCACAACCGGGGAGCTGTTTTTT. Translated, it gives CASSFAGTTTGELFF.

The chain recombines TRBV10-3 with TRBJ2-2; TRBD1 matches at 7 bases. This CDR3 region has 19 residues. Trimming took 2 bases from V and 0 from J; bases not matched to a gene: 12. Germline assignment: CDR1 ENHRY and CDR2 SYGVKD. The CDR3 region is CAISEKEDRPFANTGELFF. DNA of the CDR3: TGTGCCATCAGTGAGAAAGAGGACAGGCCCTTCGCGAACACCGGGGAGCTGTTTTTT.

The V gene is TRBV20-1, the J gene TRBJ1-4; perhaps TRBD1 as D (6 bases). With 3 bases removed from V and 8 bases from J, the gap between germline ends came to 16 bases. The CDR3 has 14 amino acids. The germline CDR1 and CDR2 sequences are DFQATT and SNEGSKA (reference sequence). The CDR3 sequence is CSASRRRGREKLFF. DNA for the CDR3: TGCAGTGCTAGTCGCCGCAGGGGTCGGGAAAAACTGTTTTTT.